This T cell receptor (beta chain) was found in a study of blood T cell repertoires in COVID-19. Study in general: T cells, B-cell-depleted T cells, or PBMCs supplied cDNA or gDNA.

Source study methods: Reference gene primer amplification gave nucleated cell count estimates. The assay was immunoSEQ multiplex PCR, and TCRdb's table has in-frame clones only and misses some. The V and J calls and clone size come from that table; D and trimming were worked out from the DNA. The sample yields about 120,000 clones, 80% to 90% seen once. Germline V CDR1 and CDR2: MNHEY, SVGEGT. CDR3 length equals 16 residues. V was pared by 6 bases and J by 4 bases, with 9 bases of the junction left unmatched. This receptor was obtained from a woman in her fifties or sixties with acute or convalescent COVID-19. The gene calls are TRBV6-2 or TRBV6-3 and TRBJ2-7; 13 nucleotides align to TRBD2. Sequencing was performed on peripheral blood. The CDR3 spells CASSLRTSGSGYEQYF. As DNA, the CDR3 is TGTGCCAGCAGCCTTCGGACTAGCGGGAGCGGGTACGAGCAGTACTTC.